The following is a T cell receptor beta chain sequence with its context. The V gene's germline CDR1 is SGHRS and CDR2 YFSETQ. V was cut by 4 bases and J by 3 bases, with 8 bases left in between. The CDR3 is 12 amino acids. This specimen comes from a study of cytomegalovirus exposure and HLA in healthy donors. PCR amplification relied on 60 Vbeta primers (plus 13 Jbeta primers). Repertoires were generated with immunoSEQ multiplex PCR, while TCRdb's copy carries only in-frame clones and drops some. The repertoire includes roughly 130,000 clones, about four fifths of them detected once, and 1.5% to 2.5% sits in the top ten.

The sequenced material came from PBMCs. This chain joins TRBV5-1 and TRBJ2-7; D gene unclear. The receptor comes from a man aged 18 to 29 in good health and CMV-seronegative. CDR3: CASSLEHYEQYF. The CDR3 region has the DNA TGCGCCAGCAGCCTGGAGCACTACGAGCAGTACTTC. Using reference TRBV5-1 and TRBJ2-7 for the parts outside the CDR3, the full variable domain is KAGVTQTPRYLIKTRGQQVTLSCSPISGHRSVSWYQQTPGQGLQFLFEYFSETQRNKGNFPGRFSGRQFSNSRSEMNVSTLELGDSALYLCASSLEHYEQYFGPGTRLTVT.